Below, 25 T cell receptor beta chains from the same sample are listed, as sequenced in a study of T cell responses to AZD1222 COVID-19 vaccine. This table comes from immunoSEQ multiplex PCR, and its TCRdb copy is limited to in-frame clones, with some not included. The sample consists of more than 100,000 clones, about 85% of them appearing once. The sample was peripheral blood, taken on day 0 of AZD1222 vaccination. The source of these receptors is an adult in good health.

This clone was found once. The CDR3 sequence is CASSTGQGLGNQPQHF. In DNA form, the CDR3 reads TGTGCCAGTAGTACAGGACAGGGGTTGGGCAATCAGCCCCAGCATTTT. The chain recombines TRBV19 with TRBJ1-5; TRBD1 aligns across 9 bases. The CDR3 contains 16 residues. The J segment lost 2 bases and the V segment lost 4 bases, leaving 6 bases of the junction unmatched. Looked up from germline, CDR1 is LNHDA and CDR2 is SQIVND (reference sequence).

This clone was recorded at least ten times. The chain recombines TRBV2 with TRBJ2-7, with D possibly being TRBD2 (5 bases). Germline CDR1 is SNHLY and CDR2 is FYNNEI. CDR3 size: 14 residues. Between the trimmed V and J ends, which lost 4 bases and 7 bases, there was a span of 17 bases. The CDR3 nucleotides read TGTGCCAGCAGTGTCCCGGGGTCAATGGGTGAGCAGTACTTC. This codes for CASSVPGSMGEQYF.

V usage is TRBV5-6 and J usage is TRBJ2-3, with D possibly called TRBD1 or TRBD2 (5 bases each). This CDR3 spans 15 amino acids. The V and J ends lost 4 bases and 1 base respectively, with 13 bases between them. Per germline, CDR1 SGHDT and CDR2 YYEEEE. CDR3 region: CASSLPRGRTDTQYF. Here the CDR3 DNA reads TGTGCCAGCAGCCTGCCTCGGGGACGCACAGATACGCAGTATTTT.

CDR3: CASKPIGNTEAFF. DNA for the CDR3: TGTGCCAGTAAGCCCATCGGGAACACTGAAGCTTTCTTT. The V call is TRBV19, the J call TRBJ1-1; D is ambiguous. The V and J ends lost 7 bases and 1 base respectively, with 10 bases between them. Germline CDR1 and CDR2: LNHDA and SQIVND (reference sequence). The CDR3 runs 13 residues.

The chain has TRBV7-2 and TRBJ2-1; D is undetermined. V was pared by 3 bases and J by 0 bases, with 15 bases between. The CDR3 loop spans 17 amino acids. Germline CDR1 SGHTA, CDR2 FQGNSA. The CDR3 DNA reads TGTGCCAGCAGCTTCCAGAGACTCTCGAGCTCCTACAATGAGCAGTTCTTC. Its translation is CASSFQRLSSSYNEQFF.

This sequence joins TRBV5-1 and TRBJ1-3; D is perhaps TRBD1 (5 bases). V lost 5 bases and J lost 0, with 12 bases in between. The CDR3 covers 15 residues. Germline CDR1 and CDR2: SGHRS and YFSETQ. The CDR3, as DNA: TGCGCCAGCAGGAAAGCGGGGCTCTCTGGAAACACCATATATTTT. This encodes CASRKAGLSGNTIYF.

The CDR3 loop reads CASSTGGKGSTDTQYF. The CDR3 DNA reads as TGTGCCAGCAGCACGGGGGGGAAGGGGAGCACAGATACGCAGTATTTT. The V gene is TRBV5-5, the J gene TRBJ2-3, with TRBD2 identical over 8 bases. Germline CDR1 is SGHKS and CDR2 is YYEKEE (reference sequence). This CDR3 is built from 16 residues. Unmatched junction bases numbered 7, after V lost 4 bases and J lost 0 bases.

The chain joins TRBV6-5 to TRBJ1-1; D is possibly TRBD1 (5 bases). The germline V gene has CDR1 MNHEY and CDR2 SVGAGI. There are 14 residues in the CDR3. The V end lost 2 bases, the J end lost 4 bases, and 11 bases lay between the germline ends. CDR3 DNA sequence: TGTGCCAGCAGTTACAGGCAGGGCAGCACTGAAGCTTTCTTT. This translates into CASSYRQGSTEAFF.

V is TRBV5-1 and J is TRBJ1-4, with D unresolved. The CDR3 loop spans 13 amino acids. Trimming removed 3 bases from V and 6 bases from J, with 9 bases in between. In germline, CDR1 is SGHRS, CDR2 YFSETQ. The CDR3 region is CASSSFPDEKLFF. DNA of the CDR3: TGCGCCAGCAGCTCCTTTCCCGATGAAAAACTGTTTTTT.

The CDR3 protein is CASSWAPLGTQYF. CDR3 DNA: TGTGCCAGCAGCTGGGCCCCTCTGGGGACCCAGTACTTC. The chain employs TRBV27 and TRBJ2-5; D uncertain. V was clipped by 6 bases and J by 7 bases, with 15 bases between them. This CDR3 region has 13 residues. From germline, CDR1 is MNHEY and CDR2 SMNVEV (reference sequence).

This clone was seen a handful of times. Other DNA sequences from this sample encode an identical CDR3 as well. The V gene is TRBV7-9, the J gene TRBJ2-7; TRBD1 aligns across 9 bases. The germline V gene encodes CDR1 SEHNR and CDR2 FQNEAQ (reference sequence). The CDR3 length is 15 residues. V gave up 1 base and J gave up 0 bases; unmatched junction bases: 1. The CDR3 DNA is TGTGCCAGCAGCTTAGGGGACAGGGACTCCTACGAGCAGTACTTC. Translated: CASSLGDRDSYEQYF.

Only one count was recorded for this clone. The chain links TRBV7-3 to TRBJ2-7; TRBD1 is a possible D gene (6 bases). This CDR3 comprises 17 residues. Looked up from germline, CDR1 is SGHTA and CDR2 is FQGTGA. Trimming stripped 4 bases from V and 3 bases from J, with 22 bases between. The CDR3 sequence: CASSYRTEPTVSYEQYF. The CDR3 DNA reads TGTGCCAGCAGCTACCGGACAGAGCCCACGGTAAGCTACGAGCAGTACTTC.

The rearrangement joins TRBV30 to TRBJ2-3, with D tentatively TRBD2 (7 bases). The CDR3 contains 17 residues. The germline gives CDR1 GTSNPN, CDR2 SVGIG (reference sequence). V shed 0 bases and J shed 0 bases, with 16 bases lying between them. Here the CDR3 DNA reads TGTGCCTGGAGTGTAACAGGGAGCGGGAACAGCACAGATACGCAGTATTTT. It translates to CAWSVTGSGNSTDTQYF.

The V call is TRBV5-1, the J call TRBJ2-3, with D hard to call. V dropped 4 bases and J dropped 0 bases, with 15 bases sitting between them. The CDR3 consists of 16 residues. Germline CDR1 reads SGHRS; CDR2 reads YFSETQ. The CDR3, as DNA: TGCGCCAGCAGCCCCCTCCCCCTTTCGAGCACAGATACGCAGTATTTT. Translation: CASSPLPLSSTDTQYF.

V and J are TRBV19 and TRBJ1-1; D remains ambiguous. Germline V CDR1 and CDR2: LNHDA, SQIVND (reference sequence). V lost 8 bases and J 2 bases, leaving 21 bases between the germline ends. The CDR3 extends over 16 amino acids. CDR3 in amino acids: CASGTLPLHRNTEAFF. CDR3 sequence (DNA): TGTGCCAGTGGTACCCTTCCCCTACATAGAAACACTGAAGCTTTCTTT. Variable domain in full (rest from reference TRBV19 and TRBJ1-1): DGGITQSPKYLFRKEGQNVTLSCEQNLNHDAMYWYRQDPGQGLRLIYYSQIVNDFQKGDIAEGYSVSREKKESFPLTVTSAQKNPTAFYLCASGTLPLHRNTEAFFGQGTRLTVV.

CDR3 coding DNA: TGTGCCAGCAGCTTTGTACCCGGGAATGGAAACACCATATATTTT. Protein: CASSFVPGNGNTIYF. The chain is built from TRBV12-1 and TRBJ1-3. TRBV12-1 is an annotated pseudogene. This CDR3 is built from 15 residues.

V is TRBV28 and J is TRBJ2-5; TRBD2 is a possible D gene (5 bases). From germline, CDR1 is MDHEN and CDR2 SYDVKM. CDR3 size: 16 residues. Trimming cost V 5 bases and J 1 base, with 17 bases left between them. The CDR3 here is CASSEYTYGVQETQYF. In DNA, the CDR3 is TGTGCCAGCAGTGAATATACTTACGGGGTCCAAGAGACCCAGTACTTC.

Regarding this clone: The junction and the germline gene differ at one end; a read error may be behind it. This chain joins TRBV10-2 and TRBJ1-1, with D tentatively TRBD1 (6 bases). CDR1 is WSHSY, CDR2 SAAADI, per germline. The CDR3 covers 14 residues. The chain's CDR3 is CASSERVRGPSRLF. CDR3 nucleotide sequence: TGCGCCAGCAGTGAAAGGGTCAGGGGCCCTTCAAGGCTCTTT.

This clone has only one observation. The chain joins TRBV6-4 to TRBJ1-2, with D unresolved. V lost 2 bases and J 3 bases, leaving 7 bases between the germline ends. Per the germline V gene, CDR1 is MRHNA and CDR2 is SNTAGT. The CDR3 runs 13 residues. CDR3 sequence (DNA): TGTGCCAGCAGTGACGGCACCCACTATGGCTACACCTTC. The encoded protein is CASSDGTHYGYTF.

CDR3 bases: TGTGCCAGCAGCCAAGAAGGAGGGACGAGAAACACCATATATTTT. Amino acids: CASSQEGGTRNTIYF. The chain is built from TRBV3-1 (or the pseudogene TRBV3-2) and TRBJ1-3, with D possibly TRBD1 on 5 matching bases. Trimming took 0 bases from V and 5 from J, leaving 11 bases between them. Germline loops: CDR1 LGHDT, CDR2 YNNKEL (reference sequence). CDR3 length: 15 residues.

The rearrangement joins TRBV2 to TRBJ2-5; D gene uncertain. Germline V gene data show CDR1 as SNHLY and CDR2 as FYNNEI. V was cut by 11 bases and J by 6 bases, with 19 bases left in between. The CDR3 has 13 amino acids. The CDR3 region has the DNA TGTGCCGCCGTGGGTGTCTTCCCACAGACCCAGTACTTC. As protein: CAAVGVFPQTQYF.

The rearrangement links TRBV19 to TRBJ1-5, with D hard to call. The germline gives CDR1 LNHDA, CDR2 SQIVND (reference sequence). Trimming cost V 5 bases and J 13 bases, with 18 bases left between them. CDR3 length equals 13 residues. The CDR3 loop is CASSSPGRSGQHF. CDR3 DNA: TGTGCCAGTAGTTCCCCCGGGCGCTCGGGTCAGCATTTT.

This clone was detected only once. This rearrangement joins TRBV29-1 to TRBJ2-1; 7 bases are a match to TRBD2. This CDR3 is built from 14 residues. The trim removed 3 bases at V and 5 bases at J, leaving 7 bases unmatched. Germline V gives CDR1 SQVTM, CDR2 ANQGSEA. The CDR3 DNA reads TGCAGCGTTGATTCCGCGGGAGTCGACAATGAGCAGTTCTTC. It yields the protein CSVDSAGVDNEQFF.

The rearrangement uses TRBV2 and TRBJ1-1; TRBD1 matches at 8 bases. Losses at the gene ends were 4 bases for V and 1 base for J; bases not matched to a gene: 5. CDR3 length equals 15 residues. Germline-derived CDR1 and CDR2 are SNHLY and FYNNEI. CDR3 in amino acids: CASSVGDRRNTEAFF. In DNA, the CDR3 is TGTGCCAGCAGTGTCGGGGACAGGAGGAACACTGAAGCTTTCTTT.

CDR3 residues: CASSPDSFTEAFF. CDR3 in DNA: TGTGCCAGCAGCCCGGACAGTTTCACTGAAGCTTTCTTT. The rearrangement joins TRBV11-3 to TRBJ1-1; tentative D call: TRBD1 (6 bases). V lost 5 bases to trimming and J lost 4 bases, with 11 bases between them. Germline lookup yields CDR1 SGHNT and CDR2 YENEEA. The length of the CDR3 is 13 residues. Supplemented by reference TRBV11-3 and TRBJ1-1, the full variable domain reads EAGVVQSPRYKIIEKKQPVAFWCNPISGHNTLYWYLQNLGQGPELLIRYENEEAVDDSQLPKDRFSAERLKGVDSTLKIQPAELGDSAVYLCASSPDSFTEAFFGQGTRLTVV.